This T cell receptor (beta chain) stems from a study of vaccination effects on CD4 cells after COVID-19. Before any sequencing was done, the ViraFEST assay used viral peptide pools to expand antigen-specific CD4+ T cells. Culturing for 10 to 11 days preceded CD4+ T cell isolation. Vaccinated recipients, who were negative for nucleocapsid antibodies, had no history of SARS-CoV-2 infection. As to this clone: The target antigen is unknown.

TCRdb keeps only in-frame clones here, not all; method: immunoSEQ multiplex PCR. The table includes about 73,000 clones, 65% to 80% detected once. V was pared by 2 bases and J by 0 bases, with 8 bases between. This CDR3 is 14 amino acids long. Germline values: CDR1 SGDLS, CDR2 YYNGEE. The V call is TRBV9, the J call TRBJ1-1, with a tentative D call TRBD1 (5 bases). This specimen consisted of CD4+ T cells from PBMCs cultured with HCoV-NL63 spike peptides, obtained before COVID-19 vaccination. This receptor was taken from a human donor who received a COVID-19 vaccine. CDR3 in DNA: TGTGCCAGCAGCGTCGGGGGAGTGAACACTGAAGCTTTCTTT. Protein product: CASSVGGVNTEAFF.